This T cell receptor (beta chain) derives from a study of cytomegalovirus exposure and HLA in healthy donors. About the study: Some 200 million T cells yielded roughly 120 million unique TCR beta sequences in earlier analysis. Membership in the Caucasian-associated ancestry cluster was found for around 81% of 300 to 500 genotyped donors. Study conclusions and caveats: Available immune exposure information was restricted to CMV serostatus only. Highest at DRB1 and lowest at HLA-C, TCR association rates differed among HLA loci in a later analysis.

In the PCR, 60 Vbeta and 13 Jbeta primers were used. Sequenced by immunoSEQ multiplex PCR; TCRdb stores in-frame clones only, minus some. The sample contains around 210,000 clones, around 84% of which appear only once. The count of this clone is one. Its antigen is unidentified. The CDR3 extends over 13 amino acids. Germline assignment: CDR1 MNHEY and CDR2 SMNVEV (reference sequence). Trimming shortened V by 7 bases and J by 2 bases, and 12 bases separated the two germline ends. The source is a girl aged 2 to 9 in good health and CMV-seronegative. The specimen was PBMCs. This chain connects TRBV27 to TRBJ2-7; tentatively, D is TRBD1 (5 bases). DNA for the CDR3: TGTGCCAGCACTAATCCAGGGACCTACGAGCAGTACTTC. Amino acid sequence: CASTNPGTYEQYF.